This TCR beta chain was sequenced in a study of shared clonotypes between healthy human individuals. Study-wide background: For every donor, three CD4 naive, three CD4 memory, two CD8 naive and one CD8 memory plates were used.

This CDR3 spans 16 amino acids. Germline V CDR1 and CDR2: SEHNR, FQNEAQ (reference sequence). The V segment lost 5 bases and the J segment 2 bases; nucleotides outside the gene matches: 7. CD8 cells classed as naive were CD45RO-negative and positively selected for CCR7, excluding terminally differentiated effector memory CD45RA+ cells. Study-wide results and limits: The generation probabilities recorded for non-shared clonotypes fell below those of clonotypes shared by all four donors. Among donors, clonotype sharing was expected to be affected by sequencing depth.

Repertoires were generated with immunoSEQ multiplex PCR, while TCRdb's copy carries only in-frame clones and drops some. This table holds about 2.1 million clones, 90% to 95% found once. Remarks on this clone: Its target is unknown.

The chain couples TRBV7-9 to TRBJ2-2, with 8 bases lining up with TRBD2. The sample was naive CD8+ T cells from PBMCs. This TCR was recovered from a man between 18 and 35 years old in good health. Some clones in this sample may be carry-over from other donors' samples. The chain's CDR3 is CASSRYSGTNTGELFF. CDR3 DNA: TGTGCCAGCAGCCGATATAGCGGGACTAACACCGGGGAGCTGTTTTTT.